A selection of T cell receptor beta chains follows, all from one sample in a study of shared clonotypes between healthy human individuals. TCRdb keeps only in-frame clones here, not all; method: immunoSEQ multiplex PCR. The table shows more than 2 million clones, with approximately 94% occurring only once. The sequenced sample was naive CD8+ T cells sorted from blood. The source is a man between 18 and 29 years old in good health. CDR3s include the opening cysteine and the closing phenylalanine or tryptophan. The D gene is left open where the match is weak. A clone size is listed for some rows: how often the clone was seen (once, few, many), or a class if it is expanded.

d_call	v_call	j_call	clone_size	cdr3_aa	cdr3_nt
TRBD1	TRBV6-6	TRBJ1-1	NA	CASSPGTGDLNTEAFF	TGTGCCAGCAGCCCTGGGACAGGGGACTTGAACACTGAAGCTTTCTTT
NA	TRBV6-5	TRBJ1-2	NA	CASSKTANYGYTF	TGTGCCAGCAGTAAGACAGCTAACTATGGCTACACCTTC
TRBD1	TRBV27	TRBJ1-1	NA	CASSLLQGAEAFF	TGTGCCAGCAGTTTATTACAGGGGGCTGAAGCTTTCTTT
NA	TRBV10-3	TRBJ1-2	NA	CASTSSPDGYTF	TGTGCCTCGACTTCCAGCCCCGATGGCTACACCTTC
TRBD2	TRBV2	TRBJ2-3	NA	CASSESPPWREGPDTQYF	TGTGCCAGCAGTGAGAGTCCACCGTGGCGGGAGGGCCCTGATACGCAGTATTTT
TRBD1	TRBV27	TRBJ2-7	NA	CASSSLDREHEQYF	TGTGCCAGCAGTTCCCTGGACAGGGAGCACGAGCAGTACTTC
NA	TRBV2	TRBJ2-7	NA	CASSEDVQIYEQYF	TGTGCCAGCAGTGAAGATGTGCAGATCTACGAGCAGTACTTC
NA	TRBV5-4	TRBJ1-6	once	CASSGDSSYNSPLHF	TGTGCCAGCAGCGGTGATAGCTCCTATAATTCACCCCTCCACTTT
TRBD2	TRBV7-8	TRBJ2-7	NA	CASSFTGTIPYEQYF	TGTGCCAGCAGCTTTACCGGGACTATTCCTTACGAGCAGTACTTC
NA	TRBV11-2	TRBJ2-3	NA	CASSLRGPADTQYF	TGTGCCAGCAGCTTACGGGGTCCCGCAGATACGCAGTATTTT
NA	TRBV7-9	TRBJ2-7	NA	CASSLDGTYEQYF	TGTGCCAGCAGCTTAGACGGAACCTACGAGCAGTACTTC
NA	TRBV28	TRBJ1-2	NA	CASSHVSGTMVVGEGYTF	TGTGCCAGCAGCCACGTATCCGGGACAATGGTAGTTGGGGAGGGCTACACCTTC
NA	TRBV6-5	TRBJ1-2	NA	CASSPEPTGGPFTF	TGTGCCAGCAGTCCCGAGCCGACGGGCGGGCCCTTCACCTTC
NA	TRBV28	TRBJ1-3	NA	CASSHGQISGNTIYF	TGTGCCAGCAGTCACGGACAGATCTCTGGAAACACCATATATTTT
NA	TRBV4-1	TRBJ1-1	NA	CASSRTLAQGTEAFF	TGCGCCAGCAGCCGCACATTGGCACAGGGAACTGAAGCTTTCTTT
NA	TRBV5-1	TRBJ1-2	NA	CASSLVAGYKDGYTF	TGCGCCAGCAGCTTGGTGGCAGGGTATAAGGATGGCTACACCTTC
TRBD2	TRBV5-6	TRBJ2-7	once	CASSLGGLAVYEQYF	TGTGCCAGCAGCTTGGGAGGACTAGCGGTCTACGAGCAGTACTTC
NA	TRBV4-1	TRBJ1-5	once	CASSQETPSNQPQHF	TGCGCCAGCAGCCAGGAGACACCTAGCAATCAGCCCCAGCATTTT
NA	TRBV7-9	TRBJ2-5	NA	CASSPPGEETQYF	TGTGCCAGCAGCCCCCCTGGGGAAGAGACCCAGTACTTC
TRBD1	TRBV9	TRBJ1-5	NA	CASSTPGQAYSNQPQHF	TGTGCCAGCAGCACTCCGGGACAGGCCTATAGCAATCAGCCCCAGCATTTT
NA	TRBV2	TRBJ1-5	NA	CASSEADKSNQPQHF	TGTGCCAGCAGTGAGGCAGATAAGAGCAATCAGCCCCAGCATTTT
NA	TRBV27	TRBJ2-3	NA	CASSLEGVFTDTQYF	TGTGCCAGCAGTTTAGAGGGGGTGTTCACAGATACGCAGTATTTT
TRBD1	TRBV11-1	TRBJ1-4	NA	CASSFTGGDEKLFF	TGTGCCAGCAGCTTTACAGGGGGCGATGAAAAACTGTTTTTT
NA	TRBV5-1	TRBJ1-4	NA	CASSPLKPTNEKLFF	TGCGCCAGCAGCCCCCTGAAGCCAACTAATGAAAAACTGTTTTTT
NA	TRBV27	TRBJ2-7	NA	CASSFGGGAGEQYF	TGTGCCAGCAGTTTTGGAGGGGGGGCTGGGGAGCAGTACTTC
TRBD1	TRBV5-1	TRBJ1-1	NA	CASSLYGIGTGVTEAFF	TGCGCCAGCAGCCTCTACGGCATCGGGACAGGGGTCACTGAAGCTTTCTTT
TRBD2	TRBV5-5	TRBJ2-1	NA	CASLWLAGVDEQFF	TGTGCCAGCCTGTGGCTAGCGGGAGTGGATGAGCAGTTCTTC
TRBD1	TRBV6-6	TRBJ1-1	NA	CASTTGGLWTEAFF	TGTGCCAGCACCACAGGGGGCCTTTGGACTGAAGCTTTCTTT
NA	TRBV28	TRBJ1-2	NA	CASSFTGPGYTF	TGTGCCAGCAGTTTTACAGGGCCTGGCTACACCTTC
NA	TRBV9	TRBJ1-1	NA	CASSPLIGGHTEAFF	TGTGCCAGCAGCCCCCTCATTGGGGGTCACACTGAAGCTTTCTTT
TRBD2	TRBV19	TRBJ2-7	NA	CASSHGGVLDEQYF	TGTGCCAGTAGTCATGGGGGGGTCTTGGACGAGCAGTACTTC
TRBD2	TRBV19	TRBJ2-7	NA	CASSGLAGYEQYF	TGTGCCAGTAGCGGACTAGCGGGCTACGAGCAGTACTTC
NA	TRBV29-1	TRBJ2-7	NA	CSARTESRYEQYF	TGCAGCGCGAGGACAGAAAGTCGCTACGAGCAGTACTTC
NA	TRBV11-3	TRBJ1-5	NA	CASSEGAGTSNQPQHF	TGTGCCAGCAGCGAAGGGGCAGGGACTAGCAATCAGCCCCAGCATTTT
TRBD2	TRBV18	TRBJ2-1	NA	CASSPRTSGRDYNEQFF	TGTGCCAGCTCACCACGAACTAGCGGGAGGGACTACAATGAGCAGTTCTTC
TRBD2	TRBV9	TRBJ2-7	NA	CASSVGGSYYEQYF	TGTGCCAGCAGCGTGGGAGGGAGTTACTACGAGCAGTACTTC
NA	TRBV10-1	TRBJ2-1	NA	CASSESWDWSYNEQFF	TGCGCCAGCAGTGAATCTTGGGACTGGTCCTACAATGAGCAGTTCTTC
NA	TRBV11-2	TRBJ2-1	once	CASSLLTGGHNEQFF	TGTGCCAGCAGCTTATTGACAGGAGGTCACAATGAGCAGTTCTTC